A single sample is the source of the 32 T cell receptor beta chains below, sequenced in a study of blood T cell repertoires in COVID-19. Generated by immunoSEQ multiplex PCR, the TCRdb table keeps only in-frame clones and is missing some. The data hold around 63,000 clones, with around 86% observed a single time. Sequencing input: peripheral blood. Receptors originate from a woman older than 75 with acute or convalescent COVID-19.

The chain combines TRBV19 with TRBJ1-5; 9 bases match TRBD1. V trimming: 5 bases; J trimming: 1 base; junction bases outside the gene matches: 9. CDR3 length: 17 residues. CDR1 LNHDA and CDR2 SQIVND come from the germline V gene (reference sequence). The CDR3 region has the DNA TGTGCCAGTAGTCGGTCGGGACAGGGAGGGAGCAATCAGCCCCAGCATTTT. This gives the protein CASSRSGQGGSNQPQHF.

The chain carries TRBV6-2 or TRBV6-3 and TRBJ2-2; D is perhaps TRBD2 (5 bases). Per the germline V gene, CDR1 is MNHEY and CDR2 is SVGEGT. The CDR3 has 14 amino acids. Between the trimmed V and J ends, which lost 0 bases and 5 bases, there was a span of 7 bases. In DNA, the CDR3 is TGTGCCAGCAGTTACTCTAGGAGGACCGGGGAGCTGTTTTTT. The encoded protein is CASSYSRRTGELFF.

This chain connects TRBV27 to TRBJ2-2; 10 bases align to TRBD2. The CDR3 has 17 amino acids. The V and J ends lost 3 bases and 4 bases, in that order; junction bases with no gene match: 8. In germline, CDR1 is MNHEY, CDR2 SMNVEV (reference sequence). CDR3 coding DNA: TGTGCCAGCAGTTTTAGCGGGGGGAGTTGGAGCACCGGGGAGCTGTTTTTT. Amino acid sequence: CASSFSGGSWSTGELFF.

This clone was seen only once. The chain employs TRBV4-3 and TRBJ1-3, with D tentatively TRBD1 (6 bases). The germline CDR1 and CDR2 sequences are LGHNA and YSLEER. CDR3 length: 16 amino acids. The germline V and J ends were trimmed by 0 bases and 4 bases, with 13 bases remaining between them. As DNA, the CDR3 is TGCGCCAGCAGCCAAGATTCGGGGGGGGCGGGAAACACCATATATTTT. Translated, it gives CASSQDSGGAGNTIYF.

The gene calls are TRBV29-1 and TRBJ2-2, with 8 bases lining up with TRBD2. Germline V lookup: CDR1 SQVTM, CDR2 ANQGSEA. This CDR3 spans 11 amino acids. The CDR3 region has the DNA TGCAGTGGGACTAGCACCGGGGAGCTGTTTTTT. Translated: CSGTSTGELFF.

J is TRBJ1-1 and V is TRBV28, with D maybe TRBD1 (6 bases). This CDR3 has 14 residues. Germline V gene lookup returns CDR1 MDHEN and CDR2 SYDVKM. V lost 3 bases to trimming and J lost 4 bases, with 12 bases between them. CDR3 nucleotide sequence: TGTGCCAGCAGTTTGGGGGGGCCAAGCACTGAAGCTTTCTTT. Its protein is CASSLGGPSTEAFF.

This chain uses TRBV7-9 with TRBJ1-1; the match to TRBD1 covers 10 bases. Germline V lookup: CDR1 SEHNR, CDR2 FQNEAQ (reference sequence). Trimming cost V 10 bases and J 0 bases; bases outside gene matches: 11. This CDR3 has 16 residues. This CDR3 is CAINSGTGVLNTEAFF. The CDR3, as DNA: TGTGCCATCAACTCCGGGACAGGGGTCCTGAACACTGAAGCTTTCTTT. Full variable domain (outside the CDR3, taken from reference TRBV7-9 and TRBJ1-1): DTGVSQNPRHKITKRGQNVTFRCDPISEHNRLYWYRQTLGQGPEFLTYFQNEAQLEKSRLLSDRFSAERPKGSFSTLEIQRTEQGDSAMYLCAINSGTGVLNTEAFFGQGTRLTVV.

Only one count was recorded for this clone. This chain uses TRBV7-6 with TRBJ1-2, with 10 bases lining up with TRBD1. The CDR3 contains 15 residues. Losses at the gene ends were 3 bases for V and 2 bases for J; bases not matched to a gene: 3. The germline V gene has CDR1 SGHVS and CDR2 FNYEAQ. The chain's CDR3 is CASSFPGQGNYGYTF. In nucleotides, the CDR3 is TGTGCCAGCAGCTTTCCGGGACAGGGGAACTATGGCTACACCTTC. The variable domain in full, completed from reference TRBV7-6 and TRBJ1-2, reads GAGVSQSPRYKVTKRGQDVALRCDPISGHVSLYWYRQALGQGPEFLTYFNYEAQQDKSGLPNDRFSAERPEGSISTLTIQRTEQRDSAMYRCASSFPGQGNYGYTFGSGTRLTVV.

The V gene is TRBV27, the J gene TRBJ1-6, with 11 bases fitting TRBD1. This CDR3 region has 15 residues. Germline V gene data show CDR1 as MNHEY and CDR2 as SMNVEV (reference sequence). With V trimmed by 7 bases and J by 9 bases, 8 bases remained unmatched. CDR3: CASTPWGTGGSPLHF. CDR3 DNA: TGTGCCAGCACCCCCTGGGGGACAGGGGGTTCACCCCTCCACTTT.

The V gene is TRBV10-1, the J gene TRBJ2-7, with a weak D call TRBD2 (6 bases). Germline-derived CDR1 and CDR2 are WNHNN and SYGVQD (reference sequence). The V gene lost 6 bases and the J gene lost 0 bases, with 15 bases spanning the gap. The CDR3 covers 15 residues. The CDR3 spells CASSAGTPSSYEQYF. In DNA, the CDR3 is TGCGCCAGCAGCGCCGGGACTCCCAGCTCCTACGAGCAGTACTTC.

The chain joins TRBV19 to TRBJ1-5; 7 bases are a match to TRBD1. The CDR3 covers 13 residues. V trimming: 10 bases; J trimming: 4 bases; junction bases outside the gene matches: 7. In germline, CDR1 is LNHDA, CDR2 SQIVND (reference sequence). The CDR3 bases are TGTGCCACCGCACAGGGGCCTAATCAGCCCCAGCATTTT. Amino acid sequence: CATAQGPNQPQHF.

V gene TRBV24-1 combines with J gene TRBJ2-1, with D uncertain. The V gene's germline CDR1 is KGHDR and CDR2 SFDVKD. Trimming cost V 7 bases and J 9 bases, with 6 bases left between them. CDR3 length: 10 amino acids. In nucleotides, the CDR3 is TGTGCCACCAGATTCAGTGAGCAGTTCTTC. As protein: CATRFSEQFF.

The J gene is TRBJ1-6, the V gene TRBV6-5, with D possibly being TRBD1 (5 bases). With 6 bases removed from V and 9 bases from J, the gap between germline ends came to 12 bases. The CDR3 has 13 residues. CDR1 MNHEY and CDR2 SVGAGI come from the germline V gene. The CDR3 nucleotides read TGTGCCAGCAGCGGTCAGGGTGGTTCACCCCTCCACTTT. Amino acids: CASSGQGGSPLHF.

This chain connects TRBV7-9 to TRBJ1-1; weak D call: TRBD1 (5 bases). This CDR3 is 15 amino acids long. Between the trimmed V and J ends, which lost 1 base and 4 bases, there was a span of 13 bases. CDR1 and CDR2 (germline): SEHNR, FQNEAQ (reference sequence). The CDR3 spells CASSLVAGKSTEAFF. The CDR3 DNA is TGTGCCAGCAGCTTAGTGGCAGGGAAGAGCACTGAAGCTTTCTTT.

CDR3 DNA sequence: TGTGCCAGCGGGACATCGGGGGGCACTGAAGCTTTCTTT. Translated: CASGTSGGTEAFF. The chain recombines TRBV6-5 with TRBJ1-1, with a possible D match to TRBD1 (6 bases). CDR3 length equals 13 residues. Germline V gene sequence: CDR1 MNHEY, CDR2 SVGAGI. V was trimmed by 8 bases and J by 4 bases, leaving 14 bases between them.

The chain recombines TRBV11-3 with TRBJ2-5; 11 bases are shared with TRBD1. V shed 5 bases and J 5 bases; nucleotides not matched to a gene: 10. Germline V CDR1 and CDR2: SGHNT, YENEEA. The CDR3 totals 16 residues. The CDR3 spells CASSPGTGGEVETQYF. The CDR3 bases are TGTGCCAGCAGCCCTGGGACAGGGGGTGAAGTGGAGACCCAGTACTTC. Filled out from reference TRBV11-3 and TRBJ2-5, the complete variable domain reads EAGVVQSPRYKIIEKKQPVAFWCNPISGHNTLYWYLQNLGQGPELLIRYENEEAVDDSQLPKDRFSAERLKGVDSTLKIQPAELGDSAVYLCASSPGTGGEVETQYFGPGTRLLVL.

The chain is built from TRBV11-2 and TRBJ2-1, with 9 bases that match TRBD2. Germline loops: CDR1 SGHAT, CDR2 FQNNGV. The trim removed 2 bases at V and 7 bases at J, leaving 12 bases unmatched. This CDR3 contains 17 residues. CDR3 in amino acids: CASSLRRGREIGNEQFF. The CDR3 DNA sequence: TGTGCCAGCAGCTTACGGCGCGGGAGGGAAATAGGGAATGAGCAGTTCTTC.

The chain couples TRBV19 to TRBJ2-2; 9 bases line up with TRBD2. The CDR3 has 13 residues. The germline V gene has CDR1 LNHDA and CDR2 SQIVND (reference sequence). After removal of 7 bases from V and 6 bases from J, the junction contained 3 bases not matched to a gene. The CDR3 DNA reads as TGTGCCAGTAAGGCGGGAGGGGCCGGGGAGCTGTTTTTT. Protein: CASKAGGAGELFF.

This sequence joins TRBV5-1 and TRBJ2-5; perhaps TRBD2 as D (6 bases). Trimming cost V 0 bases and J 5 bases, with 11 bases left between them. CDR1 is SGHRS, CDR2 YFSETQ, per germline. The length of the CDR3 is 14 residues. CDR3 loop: CASSLASGGETQYF. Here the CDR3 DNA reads TGCGCCAGCAGCTTGGCCAGCGGAGGGGAGACCCAGTACTTC.

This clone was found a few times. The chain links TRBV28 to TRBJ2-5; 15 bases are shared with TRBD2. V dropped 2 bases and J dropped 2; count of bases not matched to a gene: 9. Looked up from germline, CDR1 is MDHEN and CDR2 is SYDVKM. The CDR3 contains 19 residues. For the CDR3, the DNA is TGTGCCAGCAGTTTACAAGGACTAGCGGGAGGGTGGGGTCAAGAGACCCAGTACTTC. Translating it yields CASSLQGLAGGWGQETQYF.

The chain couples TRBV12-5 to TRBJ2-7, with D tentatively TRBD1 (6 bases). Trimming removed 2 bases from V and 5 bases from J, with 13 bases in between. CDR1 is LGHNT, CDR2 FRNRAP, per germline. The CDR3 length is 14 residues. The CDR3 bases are TGTGCTAGTGGTTTGAGGGCGGACAGTAACGAGCAGTACTTC. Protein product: CASGLRADSNEQYF.

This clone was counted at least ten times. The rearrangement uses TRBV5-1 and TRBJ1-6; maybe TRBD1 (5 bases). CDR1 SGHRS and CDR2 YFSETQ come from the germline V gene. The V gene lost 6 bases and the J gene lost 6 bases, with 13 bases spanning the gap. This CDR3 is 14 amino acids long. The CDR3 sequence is CASTSGTVNSPLHF. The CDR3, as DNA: TGCGCCAGCACCTCGGGGACTGTTAATTCACCCCTCCACTTT.

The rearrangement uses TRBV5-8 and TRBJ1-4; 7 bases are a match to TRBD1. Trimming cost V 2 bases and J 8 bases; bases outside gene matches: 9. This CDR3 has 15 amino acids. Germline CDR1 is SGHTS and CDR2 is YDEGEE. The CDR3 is CASSFSTGLREKLFF. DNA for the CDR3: TGTGCCAGCAGCTTTTCGACAGGGTTGAGAGAAAAACTGTTTTTT.

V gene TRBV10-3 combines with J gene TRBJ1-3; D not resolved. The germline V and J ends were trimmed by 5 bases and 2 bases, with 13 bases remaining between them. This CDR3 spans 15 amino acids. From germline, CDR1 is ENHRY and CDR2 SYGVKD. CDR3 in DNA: TGTGCCATCAGTCCCCGGGGTCCCACTGGAAACACCATATATTTT. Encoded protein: CAISPRGPTGNTIYF.

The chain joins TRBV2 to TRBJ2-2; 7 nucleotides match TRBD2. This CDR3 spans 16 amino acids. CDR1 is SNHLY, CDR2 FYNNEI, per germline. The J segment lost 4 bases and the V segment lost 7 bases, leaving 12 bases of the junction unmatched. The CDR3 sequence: CASTPSGLAATGELFF. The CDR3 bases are TGTGCCAGCACCCCGTCGGGGCTAGCGGCCACCGGGGAGCTGTTTTTT.

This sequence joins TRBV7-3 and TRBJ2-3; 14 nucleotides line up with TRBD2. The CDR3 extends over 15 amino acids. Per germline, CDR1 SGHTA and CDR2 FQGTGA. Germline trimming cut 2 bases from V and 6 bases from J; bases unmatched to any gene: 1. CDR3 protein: CASSLGLAGGDTQYF. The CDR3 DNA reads TGTGCCAGCAGCTTAGGACTAGCGGGGGGTGATACGCAGTATTTT.

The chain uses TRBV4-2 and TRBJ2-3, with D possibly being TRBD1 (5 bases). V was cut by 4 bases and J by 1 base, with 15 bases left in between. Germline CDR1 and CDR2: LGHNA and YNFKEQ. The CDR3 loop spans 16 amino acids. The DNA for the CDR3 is TGTGCCAGCAGCCCTCAAGTAGGGGCACGCACAGATACGCAGTATTTT. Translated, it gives CASSPQVGARTDTQYF.

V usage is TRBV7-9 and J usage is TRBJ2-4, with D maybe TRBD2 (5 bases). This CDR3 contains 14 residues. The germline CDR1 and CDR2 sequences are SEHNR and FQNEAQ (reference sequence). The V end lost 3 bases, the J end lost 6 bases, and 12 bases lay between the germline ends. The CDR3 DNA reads TGTGCCAGCAGCTTGGACCGGGGTGGAAACATTCAGTACTTC. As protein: CASSLDRGGNIQYF.

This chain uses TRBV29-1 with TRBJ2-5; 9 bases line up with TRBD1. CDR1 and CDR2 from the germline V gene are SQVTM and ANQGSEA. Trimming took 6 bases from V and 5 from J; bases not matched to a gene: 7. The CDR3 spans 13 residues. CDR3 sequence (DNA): TGCAGCGTCCTGGGACAGGGTACGGAGACCCAGTACTTC. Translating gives CSVLGQGTETQYF.

The CDR3 region has the DNA TGTGCCAGCTCACCCGGGACTAGCGGGGCAGAGACCCAGTACTTC. Protein: CASSPGTSGAETQYF. This sequence joins TRBV18 and TRBJ2-5, with 13 bases identical to TRBD2. CDR3 length: 15 amino acids. Looked up from germline, CDR1 is KGHSH and CDR2 is LQKENI. V gave up 3 bases and J gave up 4 bases; unmatched junction bases: 2.

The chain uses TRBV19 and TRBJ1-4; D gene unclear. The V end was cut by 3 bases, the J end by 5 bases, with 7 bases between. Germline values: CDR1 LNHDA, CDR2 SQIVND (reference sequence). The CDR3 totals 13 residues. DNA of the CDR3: TGTGCCAGTAGTATCACCGGGAATGAAAAACTGTTTTTT. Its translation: CASSITGNEKLFF.

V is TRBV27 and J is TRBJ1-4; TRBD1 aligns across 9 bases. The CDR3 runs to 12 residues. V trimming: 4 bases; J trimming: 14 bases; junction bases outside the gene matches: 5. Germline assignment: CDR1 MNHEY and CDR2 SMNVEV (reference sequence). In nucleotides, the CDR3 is TGTGCCAGCAGTTCCTCGGGACAGGGTCTGTTTTTT. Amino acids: CASSSSGQGLFF.